Sequencing of this T cell receptor beta chain was carried out in a study of T cells in Graves' hyperthyroidism and ophthalmopathy. The wider study: Upon initial diagnosis and before any treatment, peripheral blood was collected.

RNA transcripts gave rise to amplified TCR beta CDR3 regions. An initial round of RT-PCR targeting the TCR CDR3 relied on the HTBI primer set. TCRdb re-called the multiplex PCR reads with MiXCR, one entry per CDR3 protein. The data contain over 90,000 distinct CDR3 sequences, around 50% of them singletons. The CDR3 covers 16 residues. CDR1 is SEHNR, CDR2 FQNEAQ, per germline (reference sequence). Clinical symptoms, serum thyroxine, TRAb, thyroid ultrasound and orbital computed tomography established diagnosis. PBMCs were obtained from about 9 ml fresh peripheral blood. Note on this clonotype: Mismatch with germline at one junction end may stem from a read error.

The receptor was isolated from a man aged 35-49 years with Graves' hyperthyroidism. Sequencing was done on a sample of blood. The V and J genes are TRBV7-9 and TRBJ1-6; 7 positions agree with TRBD1. In DNA form, the CDR3 reads TGTGCCAGCGCCCGGACAGGTGGCTCCTATAATTCACTCCTCCACTTT. This translates into CASARTGGSYNSLLHF.